A selection of T cell receptor beta chains follows, all from one sample in a study of cytomegalovirus exposure and HLA in healthy donors. The table came from immunoSEQ multiplex PCR; TCRdb's copy has only in-frame clones and leaves some out. The repertoire has tens of thousands of clones, about 94% of them found once; the top ten carry 4% to 5.5%. Sequencing was performed on PBMCs. The receptor source for this set is a man aged 18-30 years in good health and CMV-seropositive. CDR3s include the opening cysteine and the closing phenylalanine or tryptophan. Each record gives: clone size, J gene, D gene, V gene, CDR3 DNA, CDR3 protein. The D gene is left open where the match is weak. The listing skips clone size in some rows; elsewhere it reads once, few, many or a size class.

size: .; J: TRBJ2-1; D: TRBD2; V: TRBV11-3; DNA: TGTGCCAGCAGCTTAGGCGGGAGGGCCCTCGAGCAGTTCTTC; CDR3: CASSLGGRALEQFF
size: .; J: TRBJ2-5; D: .; V: TRBV5-1; DNA: TGCGCCAGCAGCTTGGATCCCCCCCGGCAAGAGACCCAGTACTTC; CDR3: CASSLDPPRQETQYF
size: .; J: TRBJ1-4; D: .; V: TRBV27; DNA: TGTGCCAGCAGTTTATTCGGGGGGTCTAATGAAAAACTGTTTTTT; CDR3: CASSLFGGSNEKLFF
size: once; J: TRBJ2-3; D: TRBD2; V: TRBV29-1; DNA: TGCAGCGTGGACGGGACTAGAGGACCAGATACGCAGTATTTT; CDR3: CSVDGTRGPDTQYF
size: .; J: TRBJ2-2; D: TRBD2; V: TRBV27; DNA: TGTGCCAGCAGAGGGACTAGCGGGAGGAGGACCGGGGAGCTGTTTTTT; CDR3: CASRGTSGRRTGELFF
size: .; J: TRBJ1-1; D: .; V: TRBV6-6; DNA: TGTGCCAGCAGTTACGGAGGACGGGGGAACACTGAAGCTTTCTTT; CDR3: CASSYGGRGNTEAFF
size: .; J: TRBJ1-2; D: .; V: TRBV5-5; DNA: TGTGCCAGCAGCCCAAGGTATAGGGGGATCGGCTACACCTTC; CDR3: CASSPRYRGIGYTF
size: .; J: TRBJ1-1; D: .; V: TRBV7-9; DNA: TGTGCCAGCAGCTTAGGAGGTTTAGCTTTCTTT; CDR3: CASSLGGLAFF
size: .; J: TRBJ2-6; D: TRBD1; V: TRBV5-6; DNA: TGTGCCAGCAGCCCGACAGGGATCTGGTCTGGGGCCAACGTCCTGACTTTC; CDR3: CASSPTGIWSGANVLTF
size: .; J: TRBJ1-1; D: TRBD1; V: TRBV28; DNA: TGTGCCAGCAGGTCCGGGACAGGGAGATATGAAGCTTTCTTT; CDR3: CASRSGTGRYEAFF
size: .; J: TRBJ2-3; D: .; V: TRBV5-1; DNA: TGCGCCAGCAGCTTGAAAGGCAGGGATCCAGATACGCAGTATTTT; CDR3: CASSLKGRDPDTQYF
size: .; J: TRBJ2-2; D: .; V: TRBV5-6; DNA: TGTGCCAGCAGCTTCTTTTACAGGGCGGGCACCGGGGAGCTGTTTTTT; CDR3: CASSFFYRAGTGELFF
size: .; J: TRBJ1-3; D: TRBD1; V: TRBV28; DNA: TGTGCCAGCAGTGACAGGGGGCGCGGAAACACCATATATTTT; CDR3: CASSDRGRGNTIYF
size: .; J: TRBJ1-1; D: TRBD1; V: TRBV18; DNA: TGTGCCAGCTCCCGTAGACAGGGGGAGACTGAAGCTTTCTTT; CDR3: CASSRRQGETEAFF
size: .; J: TRBJ2-7; D: TRBD1; V: TRBV7-9; DNA: TGTGCCACAACCCGGGACAGGGGGCTCTACGAGCAGTACTTC; CDR3: CATTRDRGLYEQYF
size: .; J: TRBJ1-1; D: .; V: TRBV5-4; DNA: TGTGCCGGACACAGCTACATGAACACTGAAGCTTTCTTT; CDR3: CAGHSYMNTEAFF
size: .; J: TRBJ2-3; D: TRBD1; V: TRBV20-1; DNA: TGCAGTGCTGACCGACAGGGATCGCAGTATTTT; CDR3: CSADRQGSQYF
size: .; J: TRBJ2-1; D: TRBD2; V: TRBV2; DNA: TGTGCCAGCGGAGGACTAGCGGGAAATAGGGGTAATGAGCAGTTCTTC; CDR3: CASGGLAGNRGNEQFF